This is a list of T cell receptor beta chains from one sample in a study of T-cell memory formation after mild COVID-19. TCRdb re-called the 5' RACE reads with MiXCR, one entry per CDR3 protein. The data contain approximately 210,000 distinct CDR3 sequences, about 10% of them singletons. The sample was PBMCs or a T cell subset sorted from them (not recorded which). The receptors derive from a man aged 18 to 29 who had mild COVID-19 (a few samples of this study predate the infection). Cell type and time point are not known. Both conserved end residues are part of each CDR3. The D gene is left open where the match is weak. Size is omitted from some rows. Given values are once, few, many or a class for expanded clones.

>TRBV5-1|TRBJ2-2|-|TRBD1
TGCGCCAGCAGCTTATACAGGGGGCTCGACACCGGGGAGCTGTTTTTT
CASSLYRGLDTGELFF
>TRBV4-1|TRBJ2-7|few|-
TGCGCCAGCAGCCAAGAAGGCCAGTATTCCTACGAGCAGTACTTC
CASSQEGQYSYEQYF
>TRBV5-1|TRBJ2-5|-|-
TGCGCCAGCAGCACCGGGGCGCAGGGAGAGACCCAGTACTTC
CASSTGAQGETQYF
>TRBV27|TRBJ1-1|-|-
TGTGCCAGCAGTTCCCTCAGAGGGAACACTGAAGCTTTCTTT
CASSSLRGNTEAFF
>TRBV28|TRBJ1-2|-|-
TGTGCCAGCAGTCTCCACCTTCGGGACCTAGCTAACTATGGCTACACCTTC
CASSLHLRDLANYGYTF
>TRBV7-8|TRBJ1-3|many|-
TGTGCCAGCAGCTTAGGCAACTACCGGGTTAAAGGAAACACCATATATTTT
CASSLGNYRVKGNTIYF
>TRBV10-1|TRBJ2-7|-|TRBD1
TGCGCCAGCGGGGACAGGTCCTACGAGCAGTACTTC
CASGDRSYEQYF
>TRBV29-1|TRBJ1-1|few|TRBD1
TGCAGCGTATACAGGGGCGGGACTGAAGCTTTCTTT
CSVYRGGTEAFF
>TRBV7-9|TRBJ2-7|few|-
TGTGCCAGCAGCTTAGTACAGGAGCAGTACTTC
CASSLVQEQYF
>TRBV7-2|TRBJ2-3|few|TRBD2
TGTGCCAGCAGCGTCGTAGCGGGGGGGAATCCAGATACGCAGTATTTT
CASSVVAGGNPDTQYF
>TRBV25-1|TRBJ1-3|-|-
TGTGCCAGCACTTCTTCTGGAAACACCATATATTTT
CASTSSGNTIYF
>TRBV20-1|TRBJ2-5|-|TRBD2
TGCAGTGCTAGGCTCGCGGTAGCGGGGCTACAAGAGACCCAGTACTTC
CSARLAVAGLQETQYF
>TRBV9|TRBJ2-2|many|-
TGTGCCAGCAGCGTTGGCACAAACACCGGGGAGCTGTTTTTT
CASSVGTNTGELFF
>TRBV6-5|TRBJ1-1|few|-
TGTGCCAGCAGTTACTCGACATGGCCCTCTGCGGGCACTGAAGCTTTCTTT
CASSYSTWPSAGTEAFF
>TRBV13|TRBJ1-2|-|TRBD1
TGTGCCAGCAAAGTCAGGGGGAATAACTATGGCTACACCTTC
CASKVRGNNYGYTF
>TRBV30|TRBJ2-2|few|TRBD1
TGTGCCTGGGCTGGACAGGGGACCGGGGAGCTGTTTTTT
CAWAGQGTGELFF
>TRBV7-6|TRBJ2-7|many|TRBD2
TGTGCCAGCAGCTTAGAATGGACTAGGAGTAGCGGGGGGGCCATATACCCCTACGAGCAGTACTTC
CASSLEWTRSSGGAIYPYEQYF
>TRBV19|TRBJ1-5|few|-
TGTGCCAGTAGTGGTGGACGGAACAATCAGCCCCAGCATTTT
CASSGGRNNQPQHF
>TRBV24-1|TRBJ2-1|few|-
TGTGCCACCAGTGAACGCCAGACAGGTGTGGGTGAGCAGTTCTTC
CATSERQTGVGEQFF
>TRBV7-3|TRBJ2-5|few|TRBD2
TGTGCCAGCAGCCCTAGCGGGGTGGAGACCCAGTACTTC
CASSPSGVETQYF
>TRBV24-1|TRBJ1-2|-|TRBD1
TGTGCCACCAGTGACCACAGGGGCTATGGCTACACCTTC
CATSDHRGYGYTF
>TRBV4-2|TRBJ2-3|few|TRBD2
TGTGCCAGCAGCCAAGGTCGGGGGGTAGGGGGCACAGATACGCAGTATTTT
CASSQGRGVGGTDTQYF
>TRBV7-9|TRBJ1-2|few|-
TGTGCCAGCAGCCAATGGGAGGGAGATGGCTACACCTTC
CASSQWEGDGYTF
>TRBV18|TRBJ1-3|-|TRBD1
TGTGCCAGCTCACTCCCCGGGACAGGGATCACTGGAAACACCATATATTTT
CASSLPGTGITGNTIYF
>TRBV7-2|TRBJ2-7|-|TRBD1
TGTGCCAGCAGGCGTGGACAGGGTGACGAGCAGTACTTC
CASRRGQGDEQYF
>TRBV5-1|TRBJ2-2|-|TRBD1
TGCGCCAGCAGCTTGTCGGGACAGGGTACCGGGGAGCTGTTTTTT
CASSLSGQGTGELFF
>TRBV3-1|TRBJ2-5|few|TRBD1
TGTGCCAGCAGACGTACCGGGACAGGGGTAGAGACCCAGTACTTC
CASRRTGTGVETQYF
>TRBV4-2|TRBJ2-3|few|TRBD2
TGTGCCAGCAGCCAAGCGCCTTCGAGCGGGGCCGGAGATACGCAGTATTTT
CASSQAPSSGAGDTQYF
>TRBV20-1|TRBJ1-5|-|-
TGCAGTGCTGGGAAGGGCAGGGCTGGTCAGCCCCAGCATTTT
CSAGKGRAGQPQHF
>TRBV12-3/TRBV12-4|TRBJ2-1|-|-
TGTGCCAGCAGTTTGCGGGACCGCCCCTACAATGAGCAGTTCTTC
CASSLRDRPYNEQFF
>TRBV20-1|TRBJ1-1|-|TRBD1
TGCAGTGCTCGACAGGGGGCGAGCACTGAAGCTTTCTTT
CSARQGASTEAFF
>TRBV4-1|TRBJ2-2|-|-
TGCGCCAGCAGCCAAGAACTACTCCCCACCGGGGAGCTGTTTTTT
CASSQELLPTGELFF
>TRBV6-5|TRBJ1-2|-|-
TGTGCCAGCAGTTACAACCAAGGGACGCTCTATGGCTACACCTTC
CASSYNQGTLYGYTF
>TRBV7-3|TRBJ2-1|few|-
TGTGCCAGCAGCCTTTCACAGGGTCCGCATGAGCAGTTCTTC
CASSLSQGPHEQFF
>TRBV7-6|TRBJ2-3|many|TRBD2
TGTGCCAGCAGCTTAATAGCGGGCCCGGAGGATACGCAGTATTTT
CASSLIAGPEDTQYF
>TRBV5-4|TRBJ2-1|-|-
TGTGCCAGCAGCTCCCCCAGGGATGAGCAGTTCTTC
CASSSPRDEQFF
>TRBV12-3/TRBV12-4|TRBJ2-2|-|-
TGTGCCAGCAGTTTATATCCCGGGGAGCTGTTTTTT
CASSLYPGELFF
>TRBV20-1|TRBJ2-5|few|-
TGCAGTGCTAGAATGGGGAAAGAGACCCAGTACTTC
CSARMGKETQYF
>TRBV18|TRBJ2-7|few|TRBD2
TGTGCCAGCTCACCGCGCGGGGGGGAGCTGTACGAGCAGTACTTC
CASSPRGGELYEQYF
>TRBV5-6|TRBJ2-5|few|-
TGTGCCAGCAGCTTGGGTCTCCCCAGCATCCAAGAGACCCAGTACTTC
CASSLGLPSIQETQYF
>TRBV12-3/TRBV12-4|TRBJ2-7|-|TRBD1
TGTGCCAGCAGTCTCGGACAGGGGTTAGGTGGGTACGAGCAGTACTTC
CASSLGQGLGGYEQYF
>TRBV5-1|TRBJ1-1|few|-
TGCGCCAGCAGCCCCAGCGTGGTCAACACTGAAGCTTTCTTT
CASSPSVVNTEAFF
>TRBV5-1|TRBJ2-6|-|-
TGCGCCAGCAGCCCCTTATTCTCTGGGGCCAACGTCCTGACTTTC
CASSPLFSGANVLTF
>TRBV15|TRBJ1-1|few|-
TGTGCCACCAGCAGGGAAACCATATTTCAATACACTGAAGCTTTCTTT
CATSRETIFQYTEAFF
>TRBV20-1|TRBJ1-5|few|-
TGCAGTGCTAGAGGCATTAGGGAGCTACACAATCAGCCCCAGCATTTT
CSARGIRELHNQPQHF
>TRBV29-1|TRBJ2-5|-|-
TGCAGCGTTGGAAGGGCCCAAGAGACCCAGTACTTC
CSVGRAQETQYF
>TRBV12-3/TRBV12-4|TRBJ1-5|-|TRBD1
TGTGCCAGCAGTTCGGGACAGGGTACCCCCCAGCATTTT
CASSSGQGTPQHF
>TRBV7-3|TRBJ2-3|once|-
TGTGCCAGCAGCCCCGGTGGTCAGGGTGATAAGCTGTATTTT
CASSPGGQGDKLYF
>TRBV5-6|TRBJ1-1|many|TRBD1
TGTGCCAGCAGCCCACAGGGGGCCACTGAAGCTTTCTTT
CASSPQGATEAFF
>TRBV18|TRBJ2-5|-|TRBD2
TGTGCCAGCTCAGTCCCGGGGACTAGCGGTTCCCGGACCCAGTACTTC
CASSVPGTSGSRTQYF
>TRBV20-1|TRBJ2-6|-|-
TGCAGTGGGGTGCCCTCTGGGGCCAACGTCCTGACTTTC
CSGVPSGANVLTF
>TRBV4-1|TRBJ2-3|-|TRBD2
TGCGCCAGCAGCCAAGACGCCGGGGGGGGCGCAGATACGCAGTATTTT
CASSQDAGGGADTQYF
>TRBV9|TRBJ1-1|-|-
TGTGCCAGCAGCGTGGGACCAGGGAGGACTGAAGCTTTCTTT
CASSVGPGRTEAFF
>TRBV6-1|TRBJ1-4|few|-
TGTGCCAGCAGTGAATCGGCAGTTAATGAAAAACTGTTTTTT
CASSESAVNEKLFF
>TRBV28|TRBJ2-1|-|-
TGTGCCAGCAGTCCTAGGGTAGACAATGAGCAGTTCTTC
CASSPRVDNEQFF
>TRBV7-2|TRBJ2-3|-|-
TGTGCCAGCAGCTTGGGGGGGGCCCGCACAGATACGCAGTATTTT
CASSLGGARTDTQYF
>TRBV5-1|TRBJ1-2|many|-
TGCGCCAGCAGCTCCTCCGACTTGGGCGGCTACACCTTC
CASSSSDLGGYTF